Below are 5 T cell receptor beta chains sequenced from a single sample in a study of blood T cells in healthy people across ages. It was with a sample-barcoded 5' primer and a J-beta primer mix that a second PCR of about 6 to 12 cycles was run. TCRdb recomputed calls from the 5' RACE reads with MiXCR, one row per CDR3 protein. The repertoire consists of about 830,000 distinct CDR3 sequences, with approximately 59% occurring once and the leading ten covering about 30%. The source material was blood. All receptors come from a man between 25 and 39 years old in good health.

The gene calls are TRBV7-2 and TRBJ2-1; 7 bases map to TRBD2. CDR3 length: 15 amino acids. Per the germline V gene, CDR1 is SGHTA and CDR2 is FQGNSA. The V and J ends lost 4 bases and 6 bases, in that order; junction bases with no gene match: 9. CDR3 nucleotide sequence: TGTGCCAGCAGCTCGGACCGAGCGGGAAGCAATGAGCAGTTCTTC. It codes for CASSSDRAGSNEQFF.

There are a few counts of this clonotype. The chain links TRBV12-3 or TRBV12-4 to TRBJ2-1; 10 bases align to TRBD2. With 3 bases clipped from V and 4 bases from J, the junction kept 3 bases outside the gene matches. This CDR3 contains 15 residues. CDR3 region: CASSLGLARYNEQFF. As DNA, the CDR3 is TGTGCCAGCAGTTTGGGACTAGCGCGGTACAATGAGCAGTTCTTC.

V gene TRBV5-6 combines with J gene TRBJ1-5; tentatively, D is TRBD1 (5 bases). Trimming removed 4 bases at V and 7 bases at J, with 21 bases between. Germline V lookup: CDR1 SGHDT, CDR2 YYEEEE. This CDR3 has 16 amino acids. CDR3 amino acids: CASSPGYGRAGQPQHF. The CDR3 bases are TGTGCCAGCAGCCCAGGCTATGGCAGGGCCGGGCAGCCCCAGCATTTT.

The chain recombines TRBV14 with TRBJ2-2; tentative D call: TRBD1 (5 bases). The CDR3 contains 16 residues. Trimming cost V 5 bases and J 2 bases, with 15 bases left between them. Germline V gene lookup returns CDR1 SGHDN and CDR2 FVKESK. The CDR3 DNA follows: TGTGCCAGCAGCGGACGGACATCGATTAACACCGGGGAGCTGTTTTTT. Translating it yields CASSGRTSINTGELFF.

The chain recombines TRBV20-1 with TRBJ2-5; D unresolved. The end of the DNA fits TRBJ2-7 better, so the J call may be wrong. Per germline, CDR1 DFQATT and CDR2 SNEGSKA (reference sequence). This CDR3 spans 14 amino acids. The CDR3 bases are TGCAGTGCTTTTGCCCGGACCTCCTTCTACGAGCAGTACTTC. This encodes CSAFARTSFYEQYF.